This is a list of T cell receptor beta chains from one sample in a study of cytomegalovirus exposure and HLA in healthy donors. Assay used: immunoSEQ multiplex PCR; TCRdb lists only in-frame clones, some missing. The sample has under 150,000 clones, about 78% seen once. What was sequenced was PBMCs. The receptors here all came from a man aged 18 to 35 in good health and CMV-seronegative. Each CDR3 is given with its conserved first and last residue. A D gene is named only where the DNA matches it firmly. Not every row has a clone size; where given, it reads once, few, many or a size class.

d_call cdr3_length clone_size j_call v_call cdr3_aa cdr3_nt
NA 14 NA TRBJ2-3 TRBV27 CASSSGLNTDTQYF TGTGCCAGCAGTAGCGGGCTTAATACAGATACGCAGTATTTT
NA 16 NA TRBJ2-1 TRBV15 CATSREVVGLYNEQFF TGTGCCACCAGCAGAGAAGTTGTGGGACTCTACAATGAGCAGTTCTTC
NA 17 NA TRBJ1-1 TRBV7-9 CASSFELGGAMNTEAFF TGTGCCAGCAGCTTTGAGCTCGGGGGGGCCATGAACACTGAAGCTTTCTTT
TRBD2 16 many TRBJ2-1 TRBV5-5 CASSGLWRGGENEQFF TGTGCCAGCAGCGGCCTTTGGCGGGGGGGAGAGAATGAGCAGTTCTTC
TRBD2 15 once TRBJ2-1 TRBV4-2 CASSQSGGSYNEQFF TGTGCCAGCAGCCAATCGGGGGGCTCCTACAATGAGCAGTTCTTC
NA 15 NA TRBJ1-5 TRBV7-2 CASSLAGLSNQPQHF TGTGCCAGCAGCTTAGCGGGACTTAGCAATCAGCCCCAGCATTTT
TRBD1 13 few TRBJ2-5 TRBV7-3 CASSVGQQETQYF TGTGCCAGCAGCGTGGGACAGCAAGAGACCCAGTACTTC
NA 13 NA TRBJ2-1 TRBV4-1 CASSQGVYNEQFF TGCGCCAGCAGCCAAGGAGTCTACAATGAGCAGTTCTTC
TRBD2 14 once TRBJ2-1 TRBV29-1 CSVLLGLAGADLFF TGCAGCGTTCTACTTGGGCTAGCGGGAGCCGACCTGTTCTTC
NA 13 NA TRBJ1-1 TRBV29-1 CSADGTPVTEAFF TGCAGCGCTGACGGGACACCAGTCACTGAAGCTTTCTTT
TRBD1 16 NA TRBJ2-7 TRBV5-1 CASSVVEGQGVYEQYF TGCGCCAGCAGCGTGGTGGAGGGACAGGGGGTGTACGAGCAGTACTTC
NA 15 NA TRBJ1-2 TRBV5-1 CASRDSSPGGDGYTF TGCGCCAGCAGGGACTCCAGTCCGGGGGGGGATGGCTACACCTTC
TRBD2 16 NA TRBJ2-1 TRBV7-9 CASSLVGGSSYNEQFF TGTGCCAGCAGCTTAGTCGGGGGGAGCTCCTACAATGAGCAGTTCTTC
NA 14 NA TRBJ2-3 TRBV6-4 CASSPTGYTDTQYF TGTGCCAGCAGTCCCACAGGGTACACAGATACGCAGTATTTT
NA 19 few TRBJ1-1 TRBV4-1 CASSQDWVSVWGPDTEAFF TGCGCCAGCAGCCAAGACTGGGTCAGTGTCTGGGGGCCCGACACTGAAGCTTTCTTT
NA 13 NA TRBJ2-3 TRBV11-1 CASSSLRSGTQYF TGTGCCAGCAGTTCCCTTAGGAGCGGGACGCAGTATTTT
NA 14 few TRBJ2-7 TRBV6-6 CASSYSSTRSEQYF TGTGCCAGCAGTTACTCCTCGACACGTTCCGAGCAGTACTTC
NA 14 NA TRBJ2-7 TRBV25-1 CASSVWDTAYEQYF TGTGCCAGCAGTGTCTGGGACACAGCCTACGAGCAGTACTTC
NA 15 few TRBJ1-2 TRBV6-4 CASSAGEQGIGGYTF TGTGCCAGCAGTGCCGGGGAACAGGGTATTGGTGGCTACACCTTC
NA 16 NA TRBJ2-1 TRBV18 CASSPRLGGRPNEQFF TGTGCCAGCTCACCACGTCTAGGCGGCCGGCCCAATGAGCAGTTCTTC
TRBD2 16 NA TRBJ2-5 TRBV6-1 CASSEVPSGSRETQYF TGTGCCAGCAGTGAGGTTCCTAGCGGGAGTAGAGAGACCCAGTACTTC
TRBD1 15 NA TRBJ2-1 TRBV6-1 CASSDSGGFYNEQFF TGTGCCAGCAGTGATTCAGGGGGCTTTTACAATGAGCAGTTCTTC